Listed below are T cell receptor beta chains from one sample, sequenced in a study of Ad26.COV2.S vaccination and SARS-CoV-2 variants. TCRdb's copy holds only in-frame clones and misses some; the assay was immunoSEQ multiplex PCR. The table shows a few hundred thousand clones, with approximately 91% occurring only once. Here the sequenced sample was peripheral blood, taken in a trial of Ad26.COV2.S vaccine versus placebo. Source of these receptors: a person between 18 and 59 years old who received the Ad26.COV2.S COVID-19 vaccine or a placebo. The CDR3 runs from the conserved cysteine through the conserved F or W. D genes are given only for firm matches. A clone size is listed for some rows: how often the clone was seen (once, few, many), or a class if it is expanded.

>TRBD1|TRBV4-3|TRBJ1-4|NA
CASSQEEDREYEKLFF
TGCGCCAGCAGCCAAGAGGAAGACAGGGAGTACGAAAAACTGTTTTTT
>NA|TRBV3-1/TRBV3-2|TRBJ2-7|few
CASSPPGRRYYEQYF
TGTGCCAGCAGCCCCCCCGGGAGACGATACTACGAGCAGTACTTC
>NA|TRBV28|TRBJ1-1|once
CASSLFPQDPNTEAFF
TGTGCCAGCAGTTTATTCCCGCAGGATCCGAACACTGAAGCTTTCTTT
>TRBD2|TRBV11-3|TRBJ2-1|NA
CASSSLAGSSYNEQFF
TGTGCCAGCAGCTCCTTAGCGGGAAGCTCCTACAATGAGCAGTTCTTC
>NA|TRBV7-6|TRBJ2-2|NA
CASSPLANGELFF
TGTGCCAGCAGCCCTCTAGCGAATGGGGAGCTGTTTTTT
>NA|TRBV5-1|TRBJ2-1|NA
CASSPGLSNEQFF
TGCGCCAGCAGCCCGGGACTTTCAAATGAGCAGTTCTTC
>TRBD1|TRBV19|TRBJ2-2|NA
CASTDRGNTGELFF
TGTGCCAGTACAGACAGGGGCAACACCGGGGAGCTGTTTTTT
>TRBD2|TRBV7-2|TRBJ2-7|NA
CASSRGLAGGPYEQYF
TGTGCCAGCAGCCGCGGACTAGCGGGAGGACCCTACGAGCAGTACTTC
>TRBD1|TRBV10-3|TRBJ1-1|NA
CATADRSNTEAFF
TGTGCCACCGCGGACAGGTCGAACACTGAAGCTTTCTTT
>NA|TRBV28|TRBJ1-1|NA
CASRAGNTEAFF
TGTGCCAGCAGGGCAGGAAACACTGAAGCTTTCTTT
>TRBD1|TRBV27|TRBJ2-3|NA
CASRLAPTGERTDTQYF
TGTGCCAGCAGGCTGGCCCCGACAGGGGAGAGGACAGATACGCAGTATTTT
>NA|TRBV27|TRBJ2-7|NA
CASSGRDGSGDEQYF
TGTGCCAGCAGTGGGCGGGACGGGTCGGGTGATGAGCAGTACTTC
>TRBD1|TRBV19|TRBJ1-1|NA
CASNRGQSTEAFF
TGTGCCAGTAACAGGGGACAGTCCACTGAAGCTTTCTTT
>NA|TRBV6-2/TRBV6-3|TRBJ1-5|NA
CASSYSSSPGQPQHF
TGTGCCAGCAGTTACTCGAGCAGTCCGGGCCAGCCCCAGCATTTT
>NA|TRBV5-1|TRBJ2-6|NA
CASSLDGTASGANVLTF
TGCGCCAGCAGCTTGGATGGGACGGCCTCTGGGGCCAACGTCCTGACTTTC
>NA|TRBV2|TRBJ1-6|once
CASSQTGSGSPLHF
TGTGCCAGCAGTCAAACAGGGTCGGGGTCACCCCTCCACTTT
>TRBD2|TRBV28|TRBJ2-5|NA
CASSLAGEAETQYF
TGTGCCAGCAGCTTAGCGGGAGAGGCAGAGACCCAGTACTTC
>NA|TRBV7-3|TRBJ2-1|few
CASSLQGNNEQFF
TGTGCCAGCAGCTTACAGGGGAACAATGAGCAGTTCTTC
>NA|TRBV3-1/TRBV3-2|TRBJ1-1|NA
CASSQYSEAFF
TGTGCCAGCAGCCAGTATTCTGAAGCTTTCTTT
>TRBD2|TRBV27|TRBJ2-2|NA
CASSSGLVRTGELFF
TGTGCCAGCAGTTCGGGACTAGTGAGGACCGGGGAGCTGTTTTTT
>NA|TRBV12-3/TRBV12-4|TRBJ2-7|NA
CASSHRGSYEQYF
TGTGCCAGCAGTCACCGAGGATCCTACGAGCAGTACTTC
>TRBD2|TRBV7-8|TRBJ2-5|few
CASSLARGGNQYF
TGTGCCAGCAGCTTGGCCCGGGGGGGGAACCAGTACTTC
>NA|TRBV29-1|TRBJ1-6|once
CSLWRSPLHF
TGCAGCCTATGGAGGTCACCCCTCCACTTT
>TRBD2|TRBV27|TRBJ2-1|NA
CASSPGTSGRAEQFF
TGTGCCAGCAGTCCTGGGACTAGCGGGAGGGCTGAGCAGTTCTTC
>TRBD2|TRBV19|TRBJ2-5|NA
CAAGRGGFWEETQYF
TGTGCCGCTGGGAGGGGTGGATTTTGGGAAGAGACCCAGTACTTC
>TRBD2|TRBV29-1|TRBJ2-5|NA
CSVEESHHGKLAGVWETQYF
TGCAGCGTTGAAGAATCCCACCATGGGAAACTAGCGGGAGTTTGGGAGACCCAGTACTTC
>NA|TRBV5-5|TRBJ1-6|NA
CASSPLLTGNGSPLHF
TGTGCCAGCAGCCCTCTCCTCACAGGGAATGGTTCACCCCTCCACTTT
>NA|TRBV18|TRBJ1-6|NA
CASSFDSGNSPLHF
TGTGCCAGCTCCTTCGACAGTGGGAATTCACCCCTCCACTTT
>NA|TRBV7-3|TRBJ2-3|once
CASSSSGGTQYF
TGTGCCAGCAGCTCCTCGGGGGGCACGCAGTATTTT
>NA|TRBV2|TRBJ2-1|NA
CASSAIGFYNEQFF
TGTGCCAGCAGCGCAATAGGCTTCTACAATGAGCAGTTCTTC
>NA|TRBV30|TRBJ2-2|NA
CAWSVVSATGELFF
TGTGCCTGGAGTGTGGTTTCTGCCACCGGGGAGCTGTTTTTT
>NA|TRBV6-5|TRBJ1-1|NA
CASSTPVGPNTEAFF
TGTGCCAGCAGTACCCCTGTGGGGCCAAACACTGAAGCTTTCTTT
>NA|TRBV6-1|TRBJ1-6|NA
CASSEHEISPLHF
TGTGCCAGCAGTGAACATGAGATTTCACCCCTCCACTTT
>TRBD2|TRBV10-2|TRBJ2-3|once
CASSESTPSGSRGTDTQYF
TGCGCCAGCAGTGAGTCAACGCCTAGCGGGAGTCGAGGTACAGATACGCAGTATTTT
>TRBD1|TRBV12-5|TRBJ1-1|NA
CASGFVPNRDRIARTEAFF
TGTGCTAGTGGTTTTGTGCCCAACCGGGACAGAATAGCCCGCACTGAAGCTTTCTTT
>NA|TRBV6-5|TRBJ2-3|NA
CASTPPGEGDTQYF
TGTGCCAGCACGCCTCCAGGGGAGGGAGATACGCAGTATTTT
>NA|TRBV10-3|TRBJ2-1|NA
CAIRRDTYNEQFF
TGTGCCATCAGGCGGGACACCTACAATGAGCAGTTCTTC
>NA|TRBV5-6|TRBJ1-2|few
CASSSGVLGNYGYTF
TGTGCCAGCAGCTCAGGGGTTCTGGGTAACTATGGCTACACCTTC
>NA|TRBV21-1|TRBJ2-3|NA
CASSKDRAGCTDTQYF
TGTGCCAGCAGCAAAGATAGGGCGGGCTGCACAGATACGCAGTATTTT
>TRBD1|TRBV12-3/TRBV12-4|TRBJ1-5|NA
CASRGTGLQPQHF
TGTGCCAGCAGAGGGACAGGGCTTCAGCCCCAGCATTTT
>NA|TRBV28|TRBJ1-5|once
CASSLTGGNSNQPQHF
TGTGCCAGCAGTTTAACGGGGGGGAATAGCAATCAGCCCCAGCATTTT
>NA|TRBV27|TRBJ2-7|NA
CASRKGAGSSYEQYF
TGTGCCAGCAGAAAAGGGGCTGGGAGCTCCTACGAGCAGTACTTC
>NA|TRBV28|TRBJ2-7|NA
CASSLSPYEQYF
TGTGCCAGCAGTTTATCTCCCTACGAGCAGTACTTC
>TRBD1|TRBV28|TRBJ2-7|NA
CASSPNRGYEQYF
TGTGCCAGCAGCCCTAACAGGGGCTACGAGCAGTACTTC
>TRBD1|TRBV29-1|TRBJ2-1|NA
CSVAPGQGINEQFF
TGCAGCGTCGCCCCGGGACAGGGAATCAATGAGCAGTTCTTC
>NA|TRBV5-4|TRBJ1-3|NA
CASSLYQGLGGNTIYF
TGTGCCAGCAGCTTGTACCAGGGGCTGGGAGGAAACACCATATATTTT
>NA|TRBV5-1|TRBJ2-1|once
CASSFFGYEQFF
TGCGCCAGCAGCTTCTTTGGATATGAGCAGTTCTTC
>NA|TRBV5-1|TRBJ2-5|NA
CASTSGETQYF
NA
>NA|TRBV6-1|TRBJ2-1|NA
CASSEGRPLF
TGTGCCAGCAGTGAAGGTCGCCCTCTCTTC
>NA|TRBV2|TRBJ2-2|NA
CASRSGHLNTGELFF
TGTGCCAGCCGATCGGGACACTTAAACACCGGGGAGCTGTTTTTT
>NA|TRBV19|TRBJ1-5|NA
CASSKWGTQPQHF
TGTGCCAGTAGTAAGTGGGGGACTCAGCCCCAGCATTTT
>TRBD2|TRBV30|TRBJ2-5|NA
CACLGTSGRETQYF
TGTGCCTGCCTAGGGACTAGCGGGAGGGAGACCCAGTACTTC
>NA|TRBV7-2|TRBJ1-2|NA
CASSSWAGFNYGYTF
TGTGCCAGCAGCTCATGGGCAGGTTTTAACTATGGCTACACCTTC
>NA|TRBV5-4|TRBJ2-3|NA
CASSPPGVATDTQYF
TGTGCCAGCAGCCCCCCAGGGGTGGCCACAGATACGCAGTATTTT
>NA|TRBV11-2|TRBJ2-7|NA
CASSLGVGYEQYF
TGTGCCAGCAGCTTGGGGGTTGGGTACGAGCAGTACTTC